These 14 T cell receptor beta chains came from one sample sequenced in a study of blood T cell repertoires in COVID-19 (dated by TCRdb to between 2020 and 2021). Receptor libraries were prepared by the immunoSEQ multiplex PCR assay. This immuneACCESS table, as held by TCRdb, lists in-frame sequences with V and J called but not all clones. Of the missing ones, under half trace to an unresolved V gene in checked studies; the others have no known cause. For this sample there are about 210,000 clones; approximately 80% appear just once. The top ten constitute about 13% of the sample. Sequenced input: peripheral blood. These TCRs come from a human donor in a cohort sampled during active COVID-19.

This clone was found a few times. This rearrangement joins TRBV20-1 to TRBJ2-3, with a possible D match to TRBD2 (6 bases). The CDR3 is 11 residues long. Germline V gives CDR1 DFQATT, CDR2 SNEGSKA (reference sequence). V lost 6 bases and J 6 bases, leaving 10 bases between the germline ends. This CDR3 reads CSAALADTQYF. CDR3 nucleotides: TGCAGTGCCGCTCTAGCGGATACGCAGTATTTT.

This clone was seen only once. The rearrangement joins TRBV2 to TRBJ2-1; D is unclear. Deletions cut 5 bases from V and 7 bases from J, with 15 bases between. This CDR3 is built from 14 residues. The germline CDR1 and CDR2 sequences are SNHLY and FYNNEI. This chain's CDR3 is CASSSRRLDNEQFF. The CDR3 nucleotides read TGTGCCAGCAGTTCTCGCCGACTGGATAATGAGCAGTTCTTC.

This clone has a handful of counts. The rearrangement uses TRBV10-1 and TRBJ1-5, with no clear D. The CDR3 spans 15 residues. Trimming took 6 bases from V and 0 from J, leaving 12 bases between them. Germline V gene sequence: CDR1 WNHNN, CDR2 SYGVQD (reference sequence). The CDR3 here is CASRAIQNSNQPQHF. CDR3 nucleotide sequence: TGCGCCAGCAGGGCAATACAAAATAGCAATCAGCCCCAGCATTTT.

Only a few counts were recorded for this clone. This chain connects TRBV4-2 to TRBJ1-2; the D gene is possibly TRBD1 (5 bases). Trimming stripped 1 base from V and 1 base from J, with 10 bases between. Germline CDR1 LGHNA, CDR2 YNFKEQ. This CDR3 spans 15 amino acids. The CDR3 coding sequence is TGTGCCAGCAGCCAAGTAGGGAGGGGTAACTATGGCTACACCTTC. Amino acids: CASSQVGRGNYGYTF.

The chain employs TRBV24-1 and TRBJ2-5; 8 bases match TRBD1. Germline CDR1 reads KGHDR; CDR2 reads SFDVKD. The CDR3 is made up of 17 amino acids. V shed 6 bases and J 4 bases; nucleotides not matched to a gene: 15. The CDR3 protein is CATSSTRDRLFGETQYF. As DNA, the CDR3 is TGTGCCACCAGTTCTACCCGGGACAGGCTTTTCGGAGAGACCCAGTACTTC.

The CDR3 DNA reads TGTGCCAGCTCACCGTTCACCCAGGGTCCGGGAGAGACCCAGTACTTC. Translated, it gives CASSPFTQGPGETQYF. V is TRBV18 and J is TRBJ2-5, with a weak D call TRBD1 (5 bases). Germline loops: CDR1 KGHSH, CDR2 LQKENI. V shed 3 bases and J shed 4 bases, with 18 bases lying between them. The CDR3 is made up of 16 amino acids.

This chain connects TRBV27 to TRBJ2-7; D is possibly TRBD1 (6 bases). Trimming stripped 6 bases from V and 6 bases from J, with 18 bases between. This CDR3 is 14 amino acids long. Germline loops: CDR1 MNHEY, CDR2 SMNVEV (reference sequence). In nucleotides, the CDR3 is TGTGCCAGCAGCCCATCCCAGGGGTCAGGCGAGCAGTACTTC. It translates to CASSPSQGSGEQYF.

The V call is TRBV6-5, the J call TRBJ1-4, with D unclear. Germline assignment: CDR1 MNHEY and CDR2 SVGAGI. The ends were cut back, 8 bases at V and 3 bases at J, with 10 bases in the middle. The length of the CDR3 is 13 residues. CDR3 DNA sequence: TGTGCCAGCCACGGAGGCCCTAATGAAAAACTGTTTTTT. This gives the protein CASHGGPNEKLFF.

The CDR3 spells CASSDHVHRGSGGYGYTF. The CDR3 DNA is TGTGCCAGCAGTGACCATGTTCACAGGGGAAGCGGAGGGTATGGCTACACCTTC. V and J are TRBV6-4 and TRBJ1-2; 7 bases fit TRBD1. Germline V gives CDR1 MRHNA, CDR2 SNTAGT. The junction had 17 bases not matched to a gene; V was cut back by 2 bases and J by 5 bases. The CDR3 consists of 18 residues.

The rearrangement links TRBV19 to TRBJ1-2; D unresolved. CDR3 length: 15 amino acids. Between the trimmed V and J ends, which lost 0 bases and 3 bases, there was a span of 11 bases. Per the germline V gene, CDR1 is LNHDA and CDR2 is SQIVND (reference sequence). DNA of the CDR3: TGTGCCAGTAGTATAGATCGTGACTGGGACTATGGCTACACCTTC. This sequence encodes CASSIDRDWDYGYTF.

V and J are TRBV3-1 (or the pseudogene TRBV3-2) and TRBJ1-1; D is ambiguous. In germline, CDR1 is LGHDT, CDR2 YNNKEL (reference sequence). V was shortened by 1 base and J by 1 base, with 10 bases between the two germline ends. The CDR3 covers 15 residues. CDR3 region: CASSQGLVGNTEAFF. CDR3 nucleotides: TGTGCCAGCAGCCAAGGGCTAGTCGGGAACACTGAAGCTTTCTTT.

The V gene is TRBV5-6, the J gene TRBJ2-7; 10 nucleotides align to TRBD1. The J segment lost 1 base and the V segment lost 4 bases, leaving 2 bases of the junction unmatched. The CDR3 length is 14 residues. Germline CDR1 SGHDT, CDR2 YYEEEE. CDR3 protein: CASSRGQGSYEQYF. The CDR3 region has the DNA TGTGCCAGCAGCCGGGGACAGGGGTCCTACGAGCAGTACTTC. The variable domain in full, with the rest retrieved from reference TRBV5-6 and TRBJ2-7, is DAGVTQSPTHLIKTRGQQVTLRCSPKSGHDTVSWYQQALGQGPQFIFQYYEEEERQRGNFPDRFSGHQFPNYSSELNVNALLLGDSALYLCASSRGQGSYEQYFGPGTRLTVT.

The chain joins TRBV24-1 to TRBJ1-2; D possibly corresponds to TRBD1 (5 bases). This CDR3 region has 14 residues. Trimming shortened V by 6 bases and J by 3 bases, and 13 bases separated the two germline ends. Germline lookup yields CDR1 KGHDR and CDR2 SFDVKD. The DNA of the CDR3 is TGTGCCACCAGTCGCCCGGGGGAGGACTATGGCTACACCTTC. Its protein is CATSRPGEDYGYTF.

CDR3 amino acids: CASRSWGVNRDTQYF. CDR3 coding DNA: TGTGCCAGCAGGTCTTGGGGGGTAAACCGAGATACGCAGTATTTT. The rearrangement joins TRBV2 to TRBJ2-3; possible D gene TRBD2, 6 bases. Trimming pared 6 bases from V and 5 bases from J, leaving 18 bases between. In germline, CDR1 is SNHLY, CDR2 FYNNEI. This CDR3 contains 15 residues.